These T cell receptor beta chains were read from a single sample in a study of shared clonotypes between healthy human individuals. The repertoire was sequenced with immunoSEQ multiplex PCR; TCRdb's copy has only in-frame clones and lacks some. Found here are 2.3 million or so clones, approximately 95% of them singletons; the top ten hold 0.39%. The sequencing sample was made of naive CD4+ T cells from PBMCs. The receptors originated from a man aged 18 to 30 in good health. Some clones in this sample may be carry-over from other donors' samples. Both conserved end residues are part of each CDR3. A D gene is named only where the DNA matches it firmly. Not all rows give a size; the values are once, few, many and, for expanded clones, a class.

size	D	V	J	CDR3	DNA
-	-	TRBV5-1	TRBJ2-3	CASSLKDWQDDTQYF	TGCGCCAGCAGCCTGAAGGACTGGCAGGACGATACGCAGTATTTT
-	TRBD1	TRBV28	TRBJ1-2	CASSSPLDRRDGYTF	TGTGCCAGCAGTTCCCCCCTGGACAGGCGAGATGGCTACACCTTC
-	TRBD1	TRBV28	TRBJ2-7	CASSLIQGSNEQYF	TGTGCCAGCAGTTTGATACAGGGGTCCAACGAGCAGTACTTC
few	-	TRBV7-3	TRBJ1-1	CASSGSGGTEAFF	TGTGCCAGCAGCGGAAGCGGGGGCACTGAAGCTTTCTTT
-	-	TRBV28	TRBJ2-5	CASSLYDRSETQYF	TGTGCCAGCAGCTTATACGACAGGTCGGAGACCCAGTACTTC
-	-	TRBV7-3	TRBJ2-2	CASSADSRNTGELFF	TGTGCCAGCAGCGCGGACAGCAGAAACACCGGGGAGCTGTTTTTT
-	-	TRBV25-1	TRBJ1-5	CASSECGRRGYSNQPQHF	TGTGCCAGCAGTGAATGTGGCAGGCGGGGTTATAGCAATCAGCCCCAGCATTTT
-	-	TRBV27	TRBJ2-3	CASSFGSRGSPHLNTQYF	TGTGCCAGCAGTTTTGGGAGCCGGGGCTCCCCCCATCTGAATACGCAGTATTTT
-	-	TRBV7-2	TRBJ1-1	CASSFAGPNTEAFF	TGTGCCAGCAGCTTTGCCGGGCCCAACACTGAAGCTTTCTTT
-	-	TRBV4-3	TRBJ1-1	CASSLTWGRGTEAFF	TGCGCCAGCAGCCTGACGTGGGGACGGGGCACTGAAGCTTTCTTT
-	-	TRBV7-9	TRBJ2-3	CASSLLSRGVADTQYF	TGTGCCAGCAGCTTACTCTCCAGGGGGGTAGCAGATACGCAGTATTTT
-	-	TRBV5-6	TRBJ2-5	CASSLEGLGVLQETQYF	TGTGCCAGCAGCTTGGAAGGTTTGGGGGTCCTCCAAGAGACCCAGTACTTC